Below are 6 T cell receptor beta chains sequenced from a single sample in a study of cytomegalovirus exposure and HLA in healthy donors. The PCR had 60 Vbeta and 13 Jbeta primers. TCRdb keeps only in-frame clones here, not all; method: immunoSEQ multiplex PCR. The sample has 110,000 to 150,000 clones; more than 60% are singletons. The sample comprised PBMCs. The receptors originated from a man aged 35-49 years in good health and CMV-seronegative.

This clone occurred a few times. This sequence joins TRBV19 and TRBJ1-5; the match to TRBD1 covers 7 bases. This CDR3 contains 17 residues. V dropped 1 base and J dropped 7; count of bases not matched to a gene: 13. The V gene's germline CDR1 is LNHDA and CDR2 SQIVND (reference sequence). The CDR3 is CASSIGQGVPFGQPQHF. CDR3 nucleotides: TGTGCCAGTAGTATAGGCCAGGGGGTGCCCTTTGGCCAGCCCCAGCATTTT.

CDR3 DNA: TGTGCCAGCAACGGACAGGGCTATGGCTACACCTTC. It translates to CASNGQGYGYTF. The rearrangement links TRBV6-5 to TRBJ1-2; TRBD1 matches at 8 bases. CDR1 and CDR2 (germline): MNHEY, SVGAGI. The CDR3 has 12 residues. V was pared by 7 bases and J by 4 bases, with 2 bases of the junction left unmatched.

This clone was counted once. The chain couples TRBV4-3 to TRBJ2-7; D may be TRBD2 (5 bases). The CDR3 is made up of 16 amino acids. Germline CDR1 and CDR2: LGHNA and YSLEER. The germline V and J ends were trimmed by 0 bases and 6 bases, with 18 bases remaining between them. The chain's CDR3 is CASSQDFSGSSVEQYF. The CDR3 coding sequence is TGCGCCAGCAGCCAAGATTTTTCGGGATCCTCCGTCGAGCAGTACTTC.

The chain carries TRBV14 and TRBJ2-3; D uncertain. V shed 4 bases and J shed 2 bases, with 10 bases lying between them. Germline V gene sequence: CDR1 SGHDN, CDR2 FVKESK. The CDR3 has 14 residues. In DNA, the CDR3 is TGTGCCAGCAGCCGCAAGCTATCCACAGATACGCAGTATTTT. Encoded protein: CASSRKLSTDTQYF.

This clone has a single count. The chain has TRBV7-8 and TRBJ1-6; 7 positions match TRBD1. This CDR3 is 15 amino acids long. After removal of 6 bases from V and 8 bases from J, the junction contained 10 bases not matched to a gene. The germline CDR1 and CDR2 sequences are SGHVS and FQNEAQ. In nucleotides, the CDR3 is TGTGCCAGCAGTCGGCTGGAGGGGGCGGATTCACCCCTCCACTTT. It encodes CASSRLEGADSPLHF.

The chain combines TRBV6-1 with TRBJ2-7, with D possibly being TRBD1 (6 bases). There are 13 residues in the CDR3. Looked up from germline, CDR1 is MNHNS and CDR2 is SASEGT. Trimming pared 10 bases from V and 2 bases from J, leaving 15 bases between. The CDR3 DNA reads as TGTGCCATCGCACAGGGCCGCGCCTACGAGCAGTACTTC. Protein product: CAIAQGRAYEQYF.